Listed here is a single T cell receptor beta chain. These data come from a study of cytomegalovirus exposure and HLA in healthy donors. Vbeta (60) and Jbeta (13) primers were used in the PCR. This table comes from immunoSEQ multiplex PCR, and its TCRdb copy is limited to in-frame clones, with some not included. The data contain 220,000 or so clones, around 80% of them singletons. The CDR3 spans 15 residues. Trimming took 2 bases from V and 2 from J, leaving 14 bases between them. Germline lookup yields CDR1 SGHNT and CDR2 YYREEE (reference sequence). The rearrangement uses TRBV5-4 and TRBJ2-7; D call uncertain. Sequenced material: PBMCs. This TCR was recovered from a man aged 50 to 59 in good health and CMV-seronegative. The CDR3 DNA follows: TGTGCCAGCAGCTTAATTCCTGCGGCTCCCTACGAGCAGTACTTC. Translation gives CASSLIPAAPYEQYF.